These 16 T cell receptor beta chains share one sample of origin, sequenced in a study of human T cells and chemical hapten exposure. TCRdb reprocessed the RACE reads via MiXCR and lists one record per CDR3 protein. This repertoire shows around 130,000 distinct CDR3 sequences, about 11% found once; its top ten account for 1.2% to 1.5%. The time point: patch test 2, 6 weeks after DPC sensitization. Treatment described: therapeutic diphenylcyclopropenone sensitization with weekly scalp DPC. The material sequenced was whole blood, taken in connection with sensitization to the hapten diphenylcyclopropenone (DPC). Receptors were obtained from a woman aged 50 to 65 with alopecia areata. Some clones in this sample may be carry-over from other donors' samples.

This clonotype has ten or more counts. This rearrangement joins TRBV7-8 to TRBJ2-1; perhaps TRBD1 as D (6 bases). The CDR3 has 14 residues. V gave up 1 base and J gave up 8 bases, with 12 bases separating them. Germline V lookup: CDR1 SGHVS, CDR2 FQNEAQ. CDR3 amino acids: CASSLGAGAYEQFF. As DNA, the CDR3 is TGTGCCAGCAGCTTAGGGGCAGGGGCTTATGAGCAGTTCTTC.

In its sample, this clonotype was seen many times. V and J are TRBV29-1 and TRBJ1-3; D is uncertain. CDR1 and CDR2 from the germline V gene are SQVTM and ANQGSEA. V was cut by 4 bases and J by 2 bases, with 9 bases left in between. The CDR3 sequence is 13 residues long. In DNA, the CDR3 is TGCAGCGTTGTCGCGGGTCCTGGAAACACCATATATTTT. Protein sequence: CSVVAGPGNTIYF.

Written as DNA, the CDR3 is TGCAGCGTTGAAACTTGGGACAGGGGGGATGAAAAACTGTTTTTT. Translating it yields CSVETWDRGDEKLFF. The V gene is TRBV29-1, the J gene TRBJ1-4; TRBD1 aligns across 11 bases. CDR1 and CDR2 (germline): SQVTM, ANQGSEA. V lost 2 bases and J lost 6; bases outside the gene matches: 5. The CDR3 totals 15 residues.

The rearrangement joins TRBV28 to TRBJ1-1; 7 bases are a match to TRBD1. The CDR3 is 15 amino acids. From germline, CDR1 is MDHEN and CDR2 SYDVKM. Germline trimming cut 6 bases from V and 1 base from J; bases unmatched to any gene: 8. The CDR3 DNA reads as TGTGCCAGCAGCCCCACAGGGGAAGGGAACACTGAAGCTTTCTTT. It is translated as CASSPTGEGNTEAFF.

The chain couples TRBV9 to TRBJ1-2; D may be TRBD1 (6 bases). Per the germline V gene, CDR1 is SGDLS and CDR2 is YYNGEE. V was clipped by 3 bases and J by 4 bases, with 13 bases between them. The CDR3 totals 14 residues. CDR3 in DNA: TGTGCCAGCAGCGGCACAGGGTTAGGCTATGGCTACACCTTC. Its translation: CASSGTGLGYGYTF.

This clonotype appeared many times. The CDR3 protein is CASSLEVADTQYF. CDR3 bases: TGTGCCAGCAGCTTGGAGGTCGCAGATACGCAGTATTTT. The rearrangement uses TRBV7-2 and TRBJ2-3, with D possibly TRBD2 on 5 matching bases. V shed 3 bases and J shed 4 bases, with 8 bases lying between them. Germline loops: CDR1 SGHTA, CDR2 FQGNSA. This CDR3 contains 13 residues.

There are many counts of this clonotype. CDR3 coding DNA: TGTGCCAGCAGTGCCGGGACAGGCGACTATAGCAATCAGCCCCAGCATTTT. This gives the protein CASSAGTGDYSNQPQHF. This chain joins TRBV6-5 and TRBJ1-5, with 8 nucleotides matching TRBD1. The germline gives CDR1 MNHEY, CDR2 SVGAGI. This CDR3 contains 17 residues. Trimming cost V 5 bases and J 0 bases; bases outside gene matches: 9.

The chain joins TRBV7-3 to TRBJ1-6; D remains ambiguous. Trimming removed 5 bases from V and 6 bases from J, with 8 bases in between. This CDR3 spans 13 amino acids. CDR1 SGHTA and CDR2 FQGTGA come from the germline V gene. This CDR3 is CASSTDVNSPLHF. The CDR3 DNA sequence: TGTGCCAGCAGCACGGACGTTAATTCACCCCTCCACTTT.

This clonotype was recorded many times. V gene TRBV6-5 combines with J gene TRBJ2-6, with a tentative D call TRBD1 (6 bases). The CDR3 consists of 16 residues. The germline V gene has CDR1 MNHEY and CDR2 SVGAGI. V lost 6 bases and J 0 bases, leaving 12 bases between the germline ends. The CDR3 sequence is CASRVTGLSGANVLTF. In DNA form, the CDR3 reads TGTGCCAGCAGAGTGACAGGTCTCTCTGGGGCCAACGTCCTGACTTTC.

This clonotype appeared many times. V and J are TRBV30 and TRBJ1-1; D is uncertain. Per germline, CDR1 GTSNPN and CDR2 SVGIG (reference sequence). Trimming removed 3 bases from V and 10 bases from J, with 12 bases in between. The CDR3 totals 11 residues. CDR3: CAWSRYKPAFF. In nucleotides, the CDR3 is TGTGCCTGGAGCAGATACAAGCCAGCTTTCTTT.

This clonotype was detected a few times. J is TRBJ1-5 and V is TRBV12-3 or TRBV12-4; 7 bases are shared with TRBD1. The V and J ends lost 5 bases and 4 bases, in that order; junction bases with no gene match: 8. The CDR3 covers 15 residues. The CDR3 coding sequence is TGTGCCAGCAGTCCCCGGGGCAGGGGGAATCAGCCCCAGCATTTT. It translates to CASSPRGRGNQPQHF.

V gene TRBV3-1 combines with J gene TRBJ1-2, with a possible D match to TRBD1 (5 bases). V was cut by 1 base and J by 8 bases, with 14 bases left in between. This CDR3 is 14 amino acids long. Looked up from germline, CDR1 is LGHDT and CDR2 is YNNKEL (reference sequence). The CDR3 spells CASSQGRGAGGYTF. As DNA, the CDR3 is TGTGCCAGCAGCCAAGGCCGGGGCGCTGGAGGCTACACCTTC.

The gene calls are TRBV10-3 and TRBJ2-7; 13 positions agree with TRBD2. The CDR3 consists of 14 residues. Trimming took 6 bases from V and 7 from J; bases not matched to a gene: 6. CDR1 ENHRY and CDR2 SYGVKD come from the germline V gene. CDR3 region: CAIRPGLAGREQYF. CDR3 DNA: TGTGCCATCAGACCGGGACTAGCGGGACGGGAGCAGTACTTC.

With regard to this clonotype: This sequence may be a read error, since a much larger clone differs from it by one base. The CDR3 nucleotides read TGTGCCAGCGGCTTGGACAGGGGTTTAAACATTCAGTACTTC. Protein: CASGLDRGLNIQYF. The rearrangement uses TRBV7-9 and TRBJ2-4; 9 nucleotides align to TRBD1. The CDR3 sequence is 14 residues long. Looked up from germline, CDR1 is SEHNR and CDR2 is FQNEAQ (reference sequence).

This clonotype has a handful of counts. The genes are TRBV2 and TRBJ2-7; tentatively, D is TRBD1 or TRBD2 (5 bases each). The germline CDR1 and CDR2 sequences are SNHLY and FYNNEI. This CDR3 has 14 residues. Trimming cost V 3 bases and J 9 bases, with 18 bases left between them. The CDR3 sequence: CASSERDPGRGQYF. The DNA of the CDR3 is TGTGCCAGCAGTGAGAGGGACCCGGGCAGAGGGCAGTACTTC.

This clonotype was found many times. This chain links TRBV5-1 with TRBJ2-5; D is undetermined. Looked up from germline, CDR1 is SGHRS and CDR2 is YFSETQ. The CDR3 has 14 residues. Between the trimmed V and J ends, which lost 0 bases and 2 bases, there was a span of 8 bases. The CDR3: CASSLEAAQETQYF. CDR3 sequence (DNA): TGCGCCAGCAGCTTGGAGGCTGCGCAAGAGACCCAGTACTTC.